Included here is one TCR beta chain sequence, with context. Via MiXCR, TCRdb re-called the RT-PCR reads, giving one row per CDR3 protein. The sample yields 900,000 to 1,000,000 distinct CDR3 sequences, 18% seen once. The CDR3 runs to 12 residues. The germline V gene encodes CDR1 LNHDA and CDR2 SQIVND (reference sequence). Trimming cost V 7 bases and J 4 bases, with 7 bases left between them. The data derive from a study of patients and donors after allogeneic stem cell transplantation. Sequencing was done on a sample of blood, either unsorted or a sorted T cell fraction (not recorded which). The chain has TRBV19 and TRBJ2-2; possibly TRBD2 for D (5 bases). This clonotype originated in a human donor who was either an allogeneic HSCT recipient or a stem cell or donor lymphocyte infusion donor (not recorded which). It is not recorded whose cells these are; they may come from a transplant donor. The CDR3 DNA reads TGTGCCAGTATGAGCGGCACCGGGGAGCTGTTTTTT. It is translated as CASMSGTGELFF.